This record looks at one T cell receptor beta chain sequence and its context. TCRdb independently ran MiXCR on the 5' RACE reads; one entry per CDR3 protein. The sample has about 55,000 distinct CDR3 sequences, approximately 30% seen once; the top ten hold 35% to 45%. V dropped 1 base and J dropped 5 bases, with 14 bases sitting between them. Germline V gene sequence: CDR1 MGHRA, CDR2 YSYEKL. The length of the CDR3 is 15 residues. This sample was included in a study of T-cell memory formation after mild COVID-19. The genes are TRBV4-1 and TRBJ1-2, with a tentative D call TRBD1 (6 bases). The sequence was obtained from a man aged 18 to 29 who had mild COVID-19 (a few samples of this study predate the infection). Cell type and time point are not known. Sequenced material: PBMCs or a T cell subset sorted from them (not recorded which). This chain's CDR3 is CASSQVADSQYGYTF. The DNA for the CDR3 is TGCGCCAGCAGCCAAGTAGCGGACAGCCAGTATGGCTACACCTTC.